This T cell receptor (beta chain) stems from a study of shared clonotypes between healthy human individuals. In the study overall: CD4 naive and memory got three plates each, CD8 naive two, CD8 memory one.

Germline lookup yields CDR1 MGHRA and CDR2 YSYEKL. The CDR3 extends over 17 amino acids. The V and J ends lost 2 bases and 6 bases, in that order; junction bases with no gene match: 7. Worth noting for this clone: Its specificity is not known.

An approximately 220 ng quantity of DNA, roughly 32,000 T cell genomes, went into the sorted-subset replicate PCRs. Data came from immunoSEQ multiplex PCR; TCRdb stores just in-frame clones and leaves some out. The table has roughly 600,000 clones, about 98% seen once. Terminally differentiated effector memory CD45RA+ cells were excluded from the naive CD8 cells, which were CD45RO-negative and positively selected for CCR7. Within Nashville, Tennessee resided all donors, each a Caucasian adult. Study-wide findings and caveats: Larger estimated richness was generally seen in naive subsets than in memory subsets.

The sequenced sample consisted of naive CD8+ T cells sorted from blood. The receptor was derived from a man aged 30 to 39 in good health. The chain recombines TRBV4-1 with TRBJ1-4, with 12 nucleotides matching TRBD1. This CDR3 is CASSQPGQGAQDEKLFF. Here the CDR3 DNA reads TGCGCCAGCAGCCAACCGGGACAGGGGGCTCAAGATGAAAAACTGTTTTTT.